This record covers a single T cell receptor beta chain. The sample belongs to a study of OX40 agonist ivuxolimab in advanced cancers. Here immunoSEQ multiplex PCR was the method, and the copy in TCRdb shows in-frame clones only, minus some. The table has about 110,000 clones, approximately 90% seen once. The sample here was CD4+ or CD8+ T cells sorted from blood, taken in a trial of the OX40 agonist ivuxolimab. This receptor was identified in an adult with an advanced solid tumor such as melanoma, head and neck, liver or kidney cancer.

CDR3 in DNA: TGTGCCAGCTCACCAAGGCTCGGAGAGACCCAGTACTTC. Its translation: CASSPRLGETQYF. J is TRBJ2-5 and V is TRBV18; D is undetermined. The CDR3 is 13 amino acids. Germline loops: CDR1 KGHSH, CDR2 LQKENI. Trimming pared 2 bases from V and 4 bases from J, leaving 8 bases between.